Reported below is one T cell receptor (beta chain). Source study methods: Scientists estimated how many nucleated cells there were by amplifying reference gene primers. Assay: immunoSEQ multiplex PCR; the TCRdb copy retains only in-frame clones and omits some. From that table come the V and J calls and clone size; the DNA was used to work out D and trimming. Of roughly 250,000 clones in the sample, 84% are singletons; the top ten hold less than 2%. CDR3 length: 13 residues. The V end lost 4 bases, the J end lost 4 bases, and 8 bases lay between the germline ends. CDR1 and CDR2 (germline): GTSNPN, SVGIG (reference sequence). This sample is drawn from a study of blood T cell repertoires in COVID-19. On the study more broadly: Italy, Spain and the United States were the sources of the convalescent and acute COVID-19 samples. PBMCs, B-cell-depleted T cells, or T cells provided the cDNA or gDNA that made up the material.

The sequence came from a woman in her thirties or forties who had recovered from COVID-19. Sequencing used peripheral blood. V gene TRBV30 combines with J gene TRBJ1-6; unclear D gene. The CDR3: CAWTWLYNSPLHF. The CDR3 DNA reads TGTGCCTGGACTTGGCTGTATAATTCACCCCTCCACTTT.